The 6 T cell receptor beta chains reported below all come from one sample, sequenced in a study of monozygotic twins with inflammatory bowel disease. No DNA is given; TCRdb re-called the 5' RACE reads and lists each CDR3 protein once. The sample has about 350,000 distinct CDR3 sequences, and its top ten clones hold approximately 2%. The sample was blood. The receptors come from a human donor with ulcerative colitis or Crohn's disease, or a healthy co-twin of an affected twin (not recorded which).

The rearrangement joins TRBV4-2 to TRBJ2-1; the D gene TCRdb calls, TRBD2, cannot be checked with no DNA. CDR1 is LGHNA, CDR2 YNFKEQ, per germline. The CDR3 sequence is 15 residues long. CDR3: CASSQTSGRADEQFF.

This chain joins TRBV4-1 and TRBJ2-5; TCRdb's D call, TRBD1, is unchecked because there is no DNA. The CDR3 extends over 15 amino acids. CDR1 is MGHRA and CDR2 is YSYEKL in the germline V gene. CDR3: CASSQDRRVGETQYF.

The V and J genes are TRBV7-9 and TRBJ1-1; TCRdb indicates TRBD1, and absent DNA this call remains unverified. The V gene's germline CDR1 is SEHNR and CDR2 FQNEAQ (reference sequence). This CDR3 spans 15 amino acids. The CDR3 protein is CASSSGERGLDRTFF.

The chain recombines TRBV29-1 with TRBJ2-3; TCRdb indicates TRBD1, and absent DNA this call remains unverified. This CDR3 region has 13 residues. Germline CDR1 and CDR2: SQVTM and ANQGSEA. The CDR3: CSVADSFTDTQYF.

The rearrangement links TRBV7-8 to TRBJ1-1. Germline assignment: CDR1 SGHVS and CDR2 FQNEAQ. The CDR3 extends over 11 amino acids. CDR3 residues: CASRPAVEAFF.

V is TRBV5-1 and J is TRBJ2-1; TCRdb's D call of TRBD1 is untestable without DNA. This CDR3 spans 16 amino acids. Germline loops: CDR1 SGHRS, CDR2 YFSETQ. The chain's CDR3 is CASSLIPGTGVNEQFF.